The 24 T cell receptor beta chains below were found in one sample sequenced in a study of blood T cell repertoires in COVID-19. Assay: immunoSEQ multiplex PCR; the TCRdb copy retains only in-frame clones and omits some. The sample has 130,000 or so clones; around 85% are singletons. The sample consisted of peripheral blood. The receptors come from a woman aged 50 to 60 who had recovered from COVID-19.

The genes are TRBV6-5 and TRBJ1-6; 9 nucleotides agree with TRBD1. V trimming: 6 bases; J trimming: 8 bases; junction bases outside the gene matches: 5. The CDR3 length is 14 residues. The germline gives CDR1 MNHEY, CDR2 SVGAGI. CDR3 region: CASSIQGADSPLHF. Written as DNA, the CDR3 is TGTGCCAGCAGCATACAGGGGGCCGATTCACCCCTCCACTTT.

There are a few counts of this clone. V is TRBV7-2 and J is TRBJ2-1; possible D gene TRBD1, 5 bases. Trimming took 5 bases from V and 0 from J, leaving 14 bases between them. This CDR3 comprises 16 residues. Germline-derived CDR1 and CDR2 are SGHTA and FQGNSA. The CDR3 sequence: CASSRQGRASYNEQFF. Written as DNA, the CDR3 is TGTGCCAGCAGCCGCCAGGGCAGGGCCTCCTACAATGAGCAGTTCTTC. The full variable domain, in which reference TRBV7-2 and TRBJ2-1 provide the parts outside the CDR3, is GAGVSQSPSNKVTEKGKDVELRCDPISGHTALYWYRQSLGQGLEFLIYFQGNSAPDKSGLPSDRFSAERTGGSVSTLTIQRTQQEDSAVYLCASSRQGRASYNEQFFGPGTRLTVL.

The rearrangement links TRBV5-5 to TRBJ2-1, with D perhaps matching TRBD2 (5 bases). Germline CDR1 SGHKS, CDR2 YYEKEE (reference sequence). CDR3 length: 14 amino acids. Deletions cut 4 bases from V and 9 bases from J, with 17 bases between. The CDR3 DNA is TGTGCCAGCAGCCCGGGATGGGCGGGCGGTGAGCAGTTCTTC. It is translated as CASSPGWAGGEQFF.

The rearrangement links TRBV19 to TRBJ2-1; TRBD2 might be the D (5 bases). Germline CDR1 is LNHDA and CDR2 is SQIVND (reference sequence). V lost 5 bases, J lost 4 bases, and 18 bases lay in between. The CDR3 consists of 16 residues. The CDR3 nucleotides are TGTGCCAGTAGTCCCCTCCGCCGGGGTGTGTACAATGAGCAGTTCTTC. Amino acid sequence: CASSPLRRGVYNEQFF.

This chain links TRBV18 with TRBJ1-1; D is undetermined. The CDR3 runs to 15 residues. The germline V gene has CDR1 KGHSH and CDR2 LQKENI. Between the trimmed V and J ends, which lost 3 bases and 2 bases, there was a span of 13 bases. The CDR3 sequence: CASSPSAATNTEAFF. The CDR3 DNA is TGTGCCAGCTCACCGAGCGCGGCAACTAACACTGAAGCTTTCTTT.

The chain uses TRBV29-1 and TRBJ2-3, with no clear D. The CDR3 sequence is 12 residues long. Germline assignment: CDR1 SQVTM and CDR2 ANQGSEA. V shed 6 bases and J shed 5 bases, with 12 bases lying between them. The DNA for the CDR3 is TGCAGCGTCTCTCGAACCGGAGATACGCAGTATTTT. Translating it yields CSVSRTGDTQYF.

The rearrangement joins TRBV30 to TRBJ1-2; TRBD1 agrees at 9 bases. The ends lost 8 bases at V and 6 bases at J; junction bases unmatched: 16. Germline CDR1 is GTSNPN and CDR2 is SVGIG (reference sequence). CDR3 length equals 15 residues. As DNA, the CDR3 is TGTGCCGGGCCTTGGAGGACAGGGGATGGAAATGGCTACACCTTC. As protein: CAGPWRTGDGNGYTF.

This sequence joins TRBV2 and TRBJ2-3; TRBD2 aligns across 11 bases. The J segment lost 3 bases and the V segment lost 10 bases, leaving 9 bases of the junction unmatched. The CDR3 extends over 15 amino acids. In germline, CDR1 is SNHLY, CDR2 FYNNEI. The CDR3 DNA is TGTGCCAACCCTAGGGGGACTAGCGGAACAGATACGCAGTATTTT. Its translation: CANPRGTSGTDTQYF. The full variable domain, rest sourced from reference TRBV2 and TRBJ2-3, is EPEVTQTPSHQVTQMGQEVILRCVPISNHLYFYWYRQILGQKVEFLVSFYNNEISEKSEIFDDQFSVERPDGSNFTLKIRSTKLEDSAMYFCANPRGTSGTDTQYFGPGTRLTVL.

The genes are TRBV4-2 and TRBJ2-1; D is perhaps TRBD1 (5 bases). Germline values: CDR1 LGHNA, CDR2 YNFKEQ. The CDR3 sequence is 16 residues long. The V end was cut by 0 bases, the J end by 6 bases, with 15 bases between. The CDR3 DNA reads as TGTGCCAGCAGCCAAGATCCGACAGCCGTTATCAATGAGCAGTTCTTC. Residues: CASSQDPTAVINEQFF.

The genes are TRBV15 and TRBJ1-4; D gene ambiguous. This CDR3 has 14 residues. The V gene lost 3 bases and the J gene lost 8 bases, with 13 bases spanning the gap. Germline values: CDR1 LNHNV, CDR2 YYDKDF (reference sequence). The CDR3 DNA sequence: TGTGCCACCAGCAGGGCTTATGTGGCCGAAAAACTGTTTTTT. Translating it yields CATSRAYVAEKLFF. Variable domain in full (rest from reference TRBV15 and TRBJ1-4): DAMVIQNPRYQVTQFGKPVTLSCSQTLNHNVMYWYQQKSSQAPKLLFHYYDKDFNNEADTPDNFQSRRPNTSFCFLDIRSPGLGDTAMYLCATSRAYVAEKLFFGSGTQLSVL.

The chain is built from TRBV5-4 and TRBJ1-1; D is possibly TRBD1 (6 bases). The CDR3 consists of 15 residues. V was cut by 3 bases and J by 4 bases, with 16 bases left in between. CDR1 and CDR2 from the germline V gene are SGHNT and YYREEE (reference sequence). CDR3 amino acids: CASSSASRGGTEAFF. The CDR3 DNA reads TGTGCCAGCAGCTCCGCATCCAGGGGTGGCACTGAAGCTTTCTTT.

V is TRBV3-1 (or the pseudogene TRBV3-2) and J is TRBJ2-2, with 12 nucleotides matching TRBD2. The ends lost 8 bases at V and 6 bases at J; junction bases unmatched: 7. The CDR3 consists of 15 residues. Germline CDR1 and CDR2: LGHDT and YNNKEL (reference sequence). The CDR3 nucleotides read TGTGCCAGCCGTCGACTAGCGGGAGAGTCCGGGGAGCTGTTTTTT. It codes for CASRRLAGESGELFF.

Only a few counts were recorded for this clone. V usage is TRBV4-3 and J usage is TRBJ2-7; 8 bases agree with TRBD2. This CDR3 contains 17 residues. CDR1 is LGHNA, CDR2 YSLEER, per germline. J was trimmed by 4 bases and V by 2 bases; bases with no gene match: 13. The CDR3 coding sequence is TGCGCCAGCAGCCAACAAGCTGCGGGAGGTAGTCTATACGAGCAGTACTTC. Translation gives CASSQQAAGGSLYEQYF.

The chain recombines TRBV13 with TRBJ1-1, with 8 bases matching TRBD1. From germline, CDR1 is PRHDT and CDR2 FYEKMQ (reference sequence). CDR3 length: 14 residues. The J segment lost 4 bases and the V segment lost 4 bases, leaving 5 bases of the junction unmatched. CDR3 amino acids: CASSYDRGGTEAFF. The CDR3 nucleotides read TGTGCCAGCAGCTACGACAGGGGAGGCACTGAAGCTTTCTTT.

The chain employs TRBV18 and TRBJ2-5; 10 bases are a match to TRBD2. CDR3 length: 15 residues. Trimming cost V 2 bases and J 4 bases; bases outside gene matches: 4. Germline lookup yields CDR1 KGHSH and CDR2 LQKENI. CDR3 sequence: CASSPSASGGETQYF. For the CDR3, the DNA is TGTGCCAGCTCACCATCGGCTAGCGGGGGAGAGACCCAGTACTTC.

The CDR3 sequence: CASSVPTSGTDTQYF. CDR3 nucleotides: TGCGCCAGCAGCGTCCCGACTAGCGGCACAGATACGCAGTATTTT. The chain employs TRBV5-1 and TRBJ2-3, with 8 positions matching TRBD2. V trimming: 4 bases; J trimming: 1 base; junction bases outside the gene matches: 5. CDR3 size: 15 residues. CDR1 and CDR2 from the germline V gene are SGHRS and YFSETQ. The entire variable domain, with the rest obtained from reference TRBV5-1 and TRBJ2-3, is as follows: KAGVTQTPRYLIKTRGQQVTLSCSPISGHRSVSWYQQTPGQGLQFLFEYFSETQRNKGNFPGRFSGRQFSNSRSEMNVSTLELGDSALYLCASSVPTSGTDTQYFGPGTRLTVL.

V usage is TRBV11-2 and J usage is TRBJ2-1; D gene uncertain. The CDR3 runs to 13 residues. Germline CDR1 reads SGHAT; CDR2 reads FQNNGV. V lost 0 bases and J 9 bases, leaving 9 bases between the germline ends. The CDR3 DNA reads TGTGCCAGCAGCTTAGATCTAGGCGGTGAGCAGTTCTTC. Its translation: CASSLDLGGEQFF.

This chain uses TRBV5-1 with TRBJ2-3; the match to TRBD1 covers 9 bases. The J segment lost 3 bases and the V segment lost 0 bases, leaving 5 bases of the junction unmatched. The CDR3 runs to 16 residues. From germline, CDR1 is SGHRS and CDR2 YFSETQ. CDR3 residues: CASSLGPGQGTDTQYF. In nucleotides, the CDR3 is TGCGCCAGCAGCTTGGGGCCGGGACAGGGTACAGATACGCAGTATTTT.

This clone was found a few times. The CDR3 DNA follows: TGTGCCAGTAGCCCCCGAAGGGGGGGAGGAAACACTGAAGCTTTCTTT. Amino acid sequence: CASSPRRGGGNTEAFF. J is TRBJ1-1 and V is TRBV19; maybe TRBD1 (6 bases). Germline V gene data show CDR1 as LNHDA and CDR2 as SQIVND (reference sequence). The CDR3 covers 16 residues. The germline V and J ends were trimmed by 6 bases and 2 bases, with 19 bases remaining between them.

V and J are TRBV7-9 and TRBJ1-2; D unresolved. Trimming left V 6 bases short and J 3 bases short, with 11 bases between. The CDR3 runs to 13 residues. The germline V gene encodes CDR1 SEHNR and CDR2 FQNEAQ (reference sequence). This chain's CDR3 is CASSRPVDYGYTF. In DNA form, the CDR3 reads TGTGCCAGCAGTCGTCCAGTGGACTATGGCTACACCTTC.

The J gene is TRBJ2-2, the V gene TRBV11-3, with TRBD2 matching over 9 bases. This CDR3 is 19 amino acids long. The junction had 19 bases not matched to a gene; V was cut back by 4 bases and J by 7 bases. Germline V lookup: CDR1 SGHNT, CDR2 YENEEA. DNA of the CDR3: TGTGCCAGCAGCTGGGATAGCGGGAGATGGCTCCGCCCCCGCGGGGAGCTGTTTTTT. It translates to CASSWDSGRWLRPRGELFF.

The V and J genes are TRBV5-6 and TRBJ2-1; no clear D. From germline, CDR1 is SGHDT and CDR2 YYEEEE. V was pared by 4 bases and J by 3 bases, with 5 bases between. CDR3 length: 12 residues. CDR3 protein: CASSLSYNEQFF. CDR3 bases: TGTGCCAGCAGCCTAAGCTACAATGAGCAGTTCTTC.

The V gene is TRBV29-1, the J gene TRBJ2-7; D uncertain. Trimming stripped 1 base from V and 4 bases from J, with 11 bases between. Germline V lookup: CDR1 SQVTM, CDR2 ANQGSEA. The CDR3 is 13 residues long. The DNA of the CDR3 is TGCAGCGTTGAAGGCAGGTTTTCGTACGAGCAGTACTTC. Translation: CSVEGRFSYEQYF.

The chain recombines TRBV5-1 with TRBJ2-3; 12 nucleotides match TRBD2. This CDR3 is built from 15 residues. V lost 5 bases to trimming and J lost 3 bases; unmatched junction nucleotides: 4. CDR1 and CDR2 (germline): SGHRS, YFSETQ. CDR3 sequence (DNA): TGCGCCAGCAGGCCTACTAGCGGGAGGACAGATACGCAGTATTTT. Its protein is CASRPTSGRTDTQYF.